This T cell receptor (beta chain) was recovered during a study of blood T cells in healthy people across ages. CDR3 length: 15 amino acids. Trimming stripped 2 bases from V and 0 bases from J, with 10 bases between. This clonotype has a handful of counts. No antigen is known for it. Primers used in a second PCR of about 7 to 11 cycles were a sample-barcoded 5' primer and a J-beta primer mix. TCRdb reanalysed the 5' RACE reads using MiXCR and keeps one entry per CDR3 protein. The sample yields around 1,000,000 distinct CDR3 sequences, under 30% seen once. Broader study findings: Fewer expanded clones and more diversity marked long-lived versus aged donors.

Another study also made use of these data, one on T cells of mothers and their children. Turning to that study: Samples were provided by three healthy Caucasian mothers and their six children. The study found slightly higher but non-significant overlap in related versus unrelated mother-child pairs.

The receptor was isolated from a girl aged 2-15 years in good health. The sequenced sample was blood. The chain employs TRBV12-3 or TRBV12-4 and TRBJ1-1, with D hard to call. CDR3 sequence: CASSLIGALNTEAFF. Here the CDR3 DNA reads TGTGCCAGCAGTTTAATTGGAGCGTTGAACACTGAAGCTTTCTTT.